These 9 T cell receptor beta chains share one sample of origin, sequenced in a study of T cell repertoires in cytomegalovirus infection. MiXCR, applied by TCRdb to the reads, yields one record per CDR3 protein. The data contain more than 650,000 distinct CDR3 sequences, 35% to 45% of them seen just once; the ten biggest clones take up 2.5% to 3.5%. Sample: PBMCs. The receptors originated from a human donor in good health (CMV status not recorded). Some clones in this sample may be carry-over from other donors' samples.

This chain uses TRBV28 with TRBJ2-3, with TRBD2 matching over 11 bases. Germline loops: CDR1 MDHEN, CDR2 SYDVKM. This CDR3 region has 14 residues. The DNA for the CDR3 is TGTGCGACTGTTACTAGCGGGAGAATGAATACGCAGTATTTT. As protein: CATVTSGRMNTQYF.

V and J are TRBV7-6 and TRBJ1-1, with TRBD1 matching over 9 bases. The CDR3 spans 14 residues. Trimming took 4 bases from V and 6 from J; bases not matched to a gene: 6. Germline V CDR1 and CDR2: SGHVS, FNYEAQ. Written as DNA, the CDR3 is TGTGCCAGCAGCTATCGGACAGGGGCCGCTGAAGCTTTCTTT. Translated: CASSYRTGAAEAFF. Variable domain in full (rest from reference TRBV7-6 and TRBJ1-1): GAGVSQSPRYKVTKRGQDVALRCDPISGHVSLYWYRQALGQGPEFLTYFNYEAQQDKSGLPNDRFSAERPEGSISTLTIQRTEQRDSAMYRCASSYRTGAAEAFFGQGTRLTVV.

This clonotype was recorded at least ten times. The gene calls are TRBV7-8 and TRBJ2-5, with unresolved D. The CDR3 spans 15 residues. Trimming left V 6 bases short and J 2 bases short, with 16 bases between. Germline V gene data show CDR1 as SGHVS and CDR2 as FQNEAQ. In DNA form, the CDR3 reads TGTGCCAGCAGTTGGGAATCGAGGCTACAAGAGACCCAGTACTTC. Its protein product is CASSWESRLQETQYF.

The genes are TRBV12-3 or TRBV12-4 and TRBJ1-5; D is possibly TRBD1 (6 bases). This CDR3 has 14 residues. V was shortened by 3 bases and J by 5 bases, with 11 bases between the two germline ends. The CDR3 region is CASSLGHVHQPQHF. The CDR3 DNA reads TGTGCCAGCAGTTTGGGACATGTCCATCAGCCCCAGCATTTT.

This clonotype has ten or more counts. This chain's CDR3 is CASSSNRENTEAFF. The DNA of the CDR3 is TGTGCCAGCAGCTCAAACAGGGAGAACACTGAAGCTTTCTTT. V gene TRBV7-2 combines with J gene TRBJ1-1, with a tentative D call TRBD1 (6 bases). The germline V gene has CDR1 SGHTA and CDR2 FQGNSA. Deletions cut 4 bases from V and 1 base from J, with 10 bases between. The CDR3 covers 14 residues. The full variable domain, its missing parts supplied by reference TRBV7-2 and TRBJ1-1, is GAGVSQSPSNKVTEKGKDVELRCDPISGHTALYWYRQSLGQGLEFLIYFQGNSAPDKSGLPSDRFSAERTGGSVSTLTIQRTQQEDSAVYLCASSSNRENTEAFFGQGTRLTVV.

As concerns this clonotype: Germline and junction disagree at one end, which may indicate a read error. The chain employs TRBV7-8 and TRBJ2-7; TRBD2 agrees at 10 bases. The CDR3 consists of 16 residues. CDR1 is SGHVS and CDR2 is FQNEAQ in the germline V gene. The CDR3 DNA reads TGTGCCAGCAGCTTAGTAAGACTAGCGGGCTTGTACGAGCCGTACTTC. Protein: CASSLVRLAGLYEPYF.

This clonotype was recorded at least ten times. This chain joins TRBV7-2 and TRBJ2-4; TRBD2 aligns across 8 bases. CDR1 is SGHTA and CDR2 is FQGNSA in the germline V gene. The CDR3 consists of 14 residues. J lost 8 bases, V lost 3 bases, and 6 bases had no gene match. CDR3 DNA: TGTGCCAGCAGCTTCAGCGGGAGTGGAGACATTCAGTACTTC. Amino acid sequence: CASSFSGSGDIQYF.

At least ten counts were recorded for this clonotype. The CDR3 nucleotides are TGTGCCAGCAGCAAATCGACTACCCCGACAGATACGCAGTATTTT. Protein product: CASSKSTTPTDTQYF. V is TRBV7-8 and J is TRBJ2-3; D is perhaps TRBD2 (5 bases). Per the germline V gene, CDR1 is SGHVS and CDR2 is FQNEAQ. V lost 5 bases and J 3 bases, leaving 15 bases between the germline ends. The CDR3 is 15 amino acids.

The chain is built from TRBV7-9 and TRBJ2-7, with 7 bases matching TRBD1. This CDR3 region has 16 residues. V lost 1 base, J lost 3 bases, and 9 bases stayed unmatched. The V gene's germline CDR1 is SEHNR and CDR2 FQNEAQ (reference sequence). The CDR3 DNA is TGTGCCAGCAGCTTAGGATATAGGGGGCCCAACTACGAGCAGTACTTC. Protein product: CASSLGYRGPNYEQYF.